The 29 T cell receptor beta chains reported below all come from one sample, sequenced in a study of identical twins. From the 5' RACE reads, TCRdb called clonotypes with MiXCR, one entry per CDR3 protein. The sample shows about 570,000 distinct CDR3 sequences, approximately 9.6% of them seen only once. This same sample was also taken into another study, of yellow fever vaccine responses in identical twins.

The sequenced sample was PBMCs. The receptors were sampled from a woman between 18 and 29 years old in good health.

This clonotype turned up a few times. The gene calls are TRBV2 and TRBJ2-7, with D possibly matching TRBD1 (6 bases). The CDR3 runs 12 residues. V lost 6 bases and J lost 6, with 12 bases in between. Germline V gene lookup returns CDR1 SNHLY and CDR2 FYNNEI. The CDR3 sequence is CASREQGPEQYF. The CDR3 bases are TGTGCCAGCAGGGAACAGGGTCCCGAGCAGTACTTC.

The chain carries TRBV3-1 and TRBJ2-5; 8 positions agree with TRBD2. Germline V gene sequence: CDR1 LGHDT, CDR2 YNNKEL (reference sequence). CDR3 length: 14 residues. V dropped 1 base and J dropped 5; count of bases not matched to a gene: 3. The CDR3 sequence is CASSQAGGLETQYF. The CDR3 bases are TGTGCCAGCAGCCAAGCGGGGGGGCTGGAGACCCAGTACTTC.

Many counts were recorded for this clonotype. The rearrangement links TRBV5-1 to TRBJ2-3; 7 bases map to TRBD1. The J segment lost 4 bases and the V segment lost 0 bases, leaving 2 bases of the junction unmatched. CDR1 is SGHRS and CDR2 is YFSETQ in the germline V gene. This CDR3 has 14 amino acids. The CDR3, as DNA: TGCGCCAGCAGCTTGGAGGGGGCTTCAGATACGCAGTATTTT. This gives the protein CASSLEGASDTQYF.

This clonotype was recorded a few times. The chain links TRBV29-1 to TRBJ2-7; TRBD2 aligns across 9 bases. The CDR3 has 15 residues. V shed 3 bases and J 3 bases; nucleotides not matched to a gene: 9. Germline V gives CDR1 SQVTM, CDR2 ANQGSEA. CDR3 bases: TGCAGCGTTGATCGGGGGGCTAGCGGGAACTACGAGCAGTACTTC. Translating it yields CSVDRGASGNYEQYF.

The table lists this clonotype with many counts. The chain is built from TRBV14 and TRBJ2-5; no clear D. With 2 bases removed from V and 3 bases from J, the gap between germline ends came to 19 bases. CDR1 and CDR2 (germline): SGHDN, FVKESK. The CDR3 is made up of 17 amino acids. In DNA, the CDR3 is TGTGCCAGCAGCCAAACCTTGTTTCCCCAGTTAGAAGAGACCCAGTACTTC. Its translation is CASSQTLFPQLEETQYF.

J is TRBJ1-1 and V is TRBV18, with 7 bases matching TRBD1. CDR3 size: 15 residues. Per germline, CDR1 KGHSH and CDR2 LQKENI. V shed 5 bases, J shed 0 bases, and the junction held 6 bases outside the gene matches. The CDR3 spells CASSSVGQLNTEAFF. CDR3 DNA: TGTGCCAGCTCATCCGTGGGACAGCTGAACACTGAAGCTTTCTTT.

In its sample, this clonotype was seen a few times. The chain recombines TRBV29-1 with TRBJ2-1; D remains unclear. This CDR3 spans 13 amino acids. Trimming took 3 bases from V and 5 from J, leaving 11 bases between them. CDR1 SQVTM and CDR2 ANQGSEA come from the germline V gene. In nucleotides, the CDR3 is TGCAGCGTTGAGGGCCTCCTAGACAATGAGCAGTTCTTC. Residues: CSVEGLLDNEQFF.

Only a few counts were recorded for this clonotype. This chain connects TRBV27 to TRBJ2-7; D is unclear. The V gene lost 7 bases and the J gene lost 9 bases, with 19 bases spanning the gap. CDR3 length: 13 residues. Looked up from germline, CDR1 is MNHEY and CDR2 is SMNVEV (reference sequence). This CDR3 is CASTPLGLARQYF. CDR3 sequence (DNA): TGTGCCAGCACCCCCCTGGGATTAGCACGGCAGTACTTC.

The J gene is TRBJ2-1, the V gene TRBV4-3; TRBD2 agrees at 8 bases. This CDR3 contains 16 residues. After removal of 1 base from V and 5 bases from J, the junction contained 7 bases not matched to a gene. The germline V gene encodes CDR1 LGHNA and CDR2 YSLEER. DNA of the CDR3: TGCGCCAGCAGCCAAGGGCCAGCGGGAGCACACAATGAGCAGTTCTTC. This encodes CASSQGPAGAHNEQFF.

J is TRBJ2-1 and V is TRBV29-1; D may be TRBD1 (5 bases). Per the germline V gene, CDR1 is SQVTM and CDR2 is ANQGSEA. The V end lost 2 bases, the J end lost 7 bases, and 12 bases lay between the germline ends. The CDR3 totals 13 residues. DNA of the CDR3: TGCAGCGTTGAATATTGGGCAGGGAATGAGCAGTTCTTC. Residues: CSVEYWAGNEQFF.

The chain couples TRBV20-1 to TRBJ2-5, with TRBD2 identical over 7 bases. The CDR3 consists of 18 residues. CDR1 and CDR2 (germline): DFQATT, SNEGSKA (reference sequence). J lost 3 bases, V lost 4 bases, and 20 bases had no gene match. The CDR3, as DNA: TGCAGTGCTATGGGATATTGGCGGGGGAAGGCTTCCAAAGAGACCCAGTACTTC. This gives the protein CSAMGYWRGKASKETQYF.

CDR3 in amino acids: CASDGGLNTGELFF. CDR3 nucleotides: TGTGCCAGCGACGGGGGCCTGAACACCGGGGAGCTGTTTTTT. The rearrangement uses TRBV12-3 or TRBV12-4 and TRBJ2-2; D might be TRBD1 or TRBD2, each matching 6 bases. This CDR3 has 14 amino acids. Trimming took 8 bases from V and 1 from J, leaving 11 bases between them.

This clonotype was counted between two and nine times. The chain is built from TRBV20-1 and TRBJ2-5; 10 bases fit TRBD2. V lost 3 bases, J lost 0 bases, and 10 bases stayed unmatched. Per the germline V gene, CDR1 is DFQATT and CDR2 is SNEGSKA (reference sequence). This CDR3 has 17 residues. DNA of the CDR3: TGCAGTGCTAGCGCAGCGGGAGGGCCCCCCAACCAAGAGACCCAGTACTTC. Protein sequence: CSASAAGGPPNQETQYF.

The V gene is TRBV29-1, the J gene TRBJ2-2; either TRBD1 or TRBD2 may fit D (5 bases each). V lost 5 bases to trimming and J lost 8 bases, with 24 bases between them. Germline CDR1 SQVTM, CDR2 ANQGSEA. The CDR3 is 16 amino acids. CDR3 nucleotides: TGCAGCGTTACCGCTACCGGGGTTGGGGCCAGAGGGGAGCTGTTTTTT. This translates into CSVTATGVGARGELFF.

This clonotype was found a few times. The chain links TRBV20-1 to TRBJ2-7; D not resolved. Germline-derived CDR1 and CDR2 are DFQATT and SNEGSKA (reference sequence). The CDR3 spans 15 residues. Deletions cut 0 bases from V and 1 base from J, with 13 bases between. The CDR3: CSARDRQLLSYEQYF. DNA for the CDR3: TGCAGTGCTAGAGATAGGCAACTCCTATCCTACGAGCAGTACTTC.

The chain is built from TRBV7-9 and TRBJ2-5, with 7 bases aligning to TRBD2. The CDR3 is 13 amino acids. The germline V gene encodes CDR1 SEHNR and CDR2 FQNEAQ (reference sequence). After removal of 1 base from V and 8 bases from J, the junction contained 4 bases not matched to a gene. The chain's CDR3 is CASSLDTSVTQYF. The DNA for the CDR3 is TGTGCCAGCAGCTTAGACACTAGCGTCACCCAGTACTTC.

This chain connects TRBV20-1 to TRBJ2-1, with 7 bases identical to TRBD1. V lost 5 bases to trimming and J lost 6 bases; unmatched junction nucleotides: 10. The CDR3 spans 14 residues. Germline loops: CDR1 DFQATT, CDR2 SNEGSKA (reference sequence). The CDR3 loop reads CSAPIPTGRNEQFF. The CDR3 DNA sequence: TGCAGTGCTCCCATTCCGACAGGGCGCAATGAGCAGTTCTTC.

This chain connects TRBV12-3 or TRBV12-4 to TRBJ2-3; a possible D gene is TRBD1 (7 bases). Trimming left V 2 bases short and J 2 bases short, with 20 bases between. The CDR3 totals 18 residues. CDR3 protein: CASSLSLRGPDYTDTQYF. Written as DNA, the CDR3 is TGTGCCAGCAGTTTATCTTTGAGGGGGCCGGACTACACAGATACGCAGTATTTT.

The J gene is TRBJ1-1, the V gene TRBV28; D is perhaps TRBD1 (5 bases). The germline gives CDR1 MDHEN, CDR2 SYDVKM. The CDR3 is 14 amino acids. The V gene lost 5 bases and the J gene lost 10 bases, with 20 bases spanning the gap. The CDR3 is CASSPTGALRGAFF. The CDR3 DNA is TGTGCCAGCAGTCCCACCGGGGCTTTGCGTGGAGCTTTCTTT.

This clonotype was observed a handful of times. V is TRBV7-9 and J is TRBJ2-2; tentatively, D is TRBD1 (6 bases). The V end lost 5 bases, the J end lost 7 bases, and 23 bases lay between the germline ends. CDR3 length: 17 residues. Germline V lookup: CDR1 SEHNR, CDR2 FQNEAQ (reference sequence). The chain's CDR3 is CASSPRPSTGNVGELFF. CDR3 bases: TGTGCCAGCAGCCCGCGACCCAGTACAGGGAACGTCGGGGAGCTGTTTTTT.

This clonotype has a handful of counts. The chain joins TRBV20-1 to TRBJ2-1; 7 nucleotides line up with TRBD1. V shed 5 bases and J 0 bases; nucleotides not matched to a gene: 10. The CDR3 is 16 amino acids. The germline V gene encodes CDR1 DFQATT and CDR2 SNEGSKA (reference sequence). Here the CDR3 reads CSAYTGELSSYNEQFF. The CDR3 DNA reads as TGCAGTGCTTATACAGGGGAACTGAGCTCCTACAATGAGCAGTTCTTC.

There are a few counts of this clonotype. This chain uses TRBV7-9 with TRBJ2-5; D perhaps matches TRBD2 (8 bases). CDR3 length equals 17 residues. The germline V and J ends were trimmed by 5 bases and 1 base, with 20 bases remaining between them. Germline V CDR1 and CDR2: SEHNR, FQNEAQ (reference sequence). In DNA, the CDR3 is TGTGCCAGCAGCAAAGGGGGCAAGCGGGGGATCCAAGAGACCCAGTACTTC. Its translation: CASSKGGKRGIQETQYF.

A few counts support this clonotype. This chain links TRBV4-3 with TRBJ2-3; D not resolved. Trimming removed 5 bases at V and 2 bases at J, with 11 bases between. The CDR3 spans 14 residues. Germline V gene data show CDR1 as LGHNA and CDR2 as YSLEER. The CDR3 coding sequence is TGCGCCAGCAGCGAAGGCGGCTACACAGATACGCAGTATTTT. Translated, it gives CASSEGGYTDTQYF.

This clonotype came up many times. The chain recombines TRBV29-1 with TRBJ2-1, with 12 bases identical to TRBD2. Germline CDR1 reads SQVTM; CDR2 reads ANQGSEA. V was pared by 1 base and J by 4 bases, with 5 bases of the junction left unmatched. The CDR3 consists of 16 residues. For the CDR3, the DNA is TGCAGCGTTGAAGGTGGGCTAGCGGGAGGGTACAATGAGCAGTTCTTC. As protein: CSVEGGLAGGYNEQFF.

The genes are TRBV3-1 and TRBJ2-2; D possibly corresponds to TRBD1 (6 bases). Germline-derived CDR1 and CDR2 are LGHDT and YNNKEL (reference sequence). Trimming shortened V by 1 base and J by 8 bases, and 11 bases separated the two germline ends. The CDR3 has 14 residues. Here the CDR3 DNA reads TGTGCCAGCAGCCAAGGAGACAGGACTGGGGAGCTGTTTTTT. Translated, it gives CASSQGDRTGELFF.

Many counts were recorded for this clonotype. The chain uses TRBV6-2 or TRBV6-3 and TRBJ1-6; 9 nucleotides align to TRBD1. Germline CDR1 reads MNHEY; CDR2 reads SVGEGT. The trim removed 6 bases at V and 9 bases at J, leaving 6 bases unmatched. The length of the CDR3 is 14 residues. In DNA, the CDR3 is TGTGCCAGCAGCTTGGACAGGGGTGGTTCACCCCTCCACTTT. Its translation: CASSLDRGGSPLHF.

This clonotype was seen many times. The V call is TRBV25-1, the J call TRBJ2-5, with TRBD2 identical over 12 bases. The CDR3 sequence is 16 residues long. V dropped 6 bases and J dropped 5; count of bases not matched to a gene: 10. The germline gives CDR1 MGHDK, CDR2 SYGVNS. The CDR3 region is CASRGRTSGDRETQYF. In nucleotides, the CDR3 is TGTGCCAGCAGGGGTAGGACTAGCGGGGACCGGGAGACCCAGTACTTC. Based on the CDR3 plus reference TRBV25-1 and TRBJ2-5, the full variable domain is EADIYQTPRYLVIGTGKKITLECSQTMGHDKMYWYQQDPGMELHLIHYSYGVNSTEKGDLSSESTVSRIRTEHFPLTLESARPSHTSQYLCASRGRTSGDRETQYFGPGTRLLVL.

This sequence joins TRBV3-1 and TRBJ1-1, with TRBD1 as a possible D gene (5 bases). Germline-derived CDR1 and CDR2 are LGHDT and YNNKEL (reference sequence). The CDR3 spans 17 residues. The V end lost 0 bases, the J end lost 4 bases, and 18 bases lay between the germline ends. For the CDR3, the DNA is TGTGCCAGCAGCCAAGAAGGTGAGGTAGGGGTCGGCACTGAAGCTTTCTTT. Residues: CASSQEGEVGVGTEAFF. Full variable domain (rest looked up from reference TRBV3-1 and TRBJ1-1): DTAVSQTPKYLVTQMGNDKSIKCEQNLGHDTMYWYKQDSKKFLKIMFSYNNKELIINETVPNRFSPKSPDKAHLNLHINSLELGDSAVYFCASSQEGEVGVGTEAFFGQGTRLTVV.

V gene TRBV12-5 combines with J gene TRBJ1-1; D perhaps matches TRBD1 (6 bases). The CDR3 loop spans 17 amino acids. Trimming pared 5 bases from V and 0 bases from J, leaving 19 bases between. In germline, CDR1 is LGHNT, CDR2 FRNRAP. The CDR3 loop reads CASGPAPKDRMNTEAFF. CDR3 DNA: TGTGCTAGTGGTCCCGCACCTAAAGACAGGATGAACACTGAAGCTTTCTTT.